This TCR beta chain appears in the sequencing data of a study of blood T cell repertoires in COVID-19. The overall study: Acute and convalescent COVID-19 samples came from the United States, Italy and Spain. PBMCs, B-cell-depleted T cells, or T cells were the source of the cDNA or gDNA that made up the material.

As originally analysed: Quantification of nucleated cells was approximated via reference gene primer amplification. The assay was immunoSEQ multiplex PCR, and TCRdb's table has in-frame clones only and misses some. The V and J calls and clone size come from that table; D and trimming were worked out from the DNA. The table records just over 650,000 clones, about nine tenths of them present only once. Trimming removed 3 bases from V and 3 bases from J, with 12 bases in between. Per the germline V gene, CDR1 is SGDLS and CDR2 is YYNGEE. The CDR3 covers 14 residues. This clone came up once. The chain is built from TRBV9 and TRBJ1-1; D possibly corresponds to TRBD1 (5 bases). Sequencing used peripheral blood. The receptor was isolated from a woman aged 18-29 years with acute or convalescent COVID-19. The CDR3 reads CASSGPGGDTEAFF. CDR3 bases: TGTGCCAGCAGCGGCCCCGGGGGGGACACTGAAGCTTTCTTT.